Given below is one T cell receptor (beta chain) in context. The antigen remains undetermined. The sample comes from a study of blood T cells in healthy people across ages. Study-level points and caveats: Expanded clonotype shifts may have been confounded, as the donors had an unknown CMV status. Donors of long life had a larger count of naive CD4+ cells and greater diversity than aged donors.

Drawing of peripheral blood yielded 7.5 to 10 milliliters from each donor. A J-beta primer mix and a sample-barcoded 5' primer were used in a second PCR of roughly 7 to 12 cycles. TCRdb processed the 5' RACE reads anew with MiXCR; each CDR3 protein has one entry. The sample shows 700,000 to 900,000 distinct CDR3 sequences, less than 70% of them seen only once. The CDR3 runs to 11 residues. Germline CDR1 KGHDR, CDR2 SFDVKD. Sequenced sample: blood. The rearrangement links TRBV24-1 to TRBJ2-4; D not resolved. The closer fit of TRBJ2-5 to the DNA end suggests the J call may be wrong. The source is a man older than 75 in good health. This CDR3 reads CATSDKETQYF. The DNA of the CDR3 is TGTGCCACCAGTGACAAAGAGACCCAGTACTTC.